This is a list of T cell receptor beta chains from one sample in a study of monozygotic twins with inflammatory bowel disease. TCRdb re-analyzed the 5' RACE reads; it lists each CDR3 protein once, without DNA. The data show 150,000 to 200,000 distinct CDR3 sequences, and the top ten clones hold approximately 7%. What was sequenced was blood. These receptors were obtained from a human donor with ulcerative colitis or Crohn's disease, or a healthy co-twin of an affected twin (not recorded which). Both conserved end residues are part of each CDR3.

>TRBV15|TRBJ2-3
CATSSTDTQYF
>TRBV24-1|TRBJ2-7
CATSDFGAPYEQYF
>TRBV5-5|TRBJ1-5
CATSLMGDNQPQHF
>TRBV11-2|TRBJ2-1
CASSLRVEQFF
>TRBV12-3/TRBV12-4|TRBJ1-2
CASLRGQYGYTF
>TRBV2|TRBJ2-2
CASCGTSPLAAETNTGELFF
>TRBV7-2|TRBJ2-2
CASSWRTSGRTGELFF
>TRBV7-2|TRBJ2-1
CASTTPRGTSGLNEQFF
>TRBV5-1|TRBJ1-6
CASSPPDRDNSPLHF
>TRBV7-6|TRBJ2-1
CASSSPGTHNEQFF
>TRBV30|TRBJ1-5
CAWGNSPINQPQHF
>TRBV29-1|TRBJ2-4
CSAVGQGNIQYF
>TRBV27|TRBJ1-1
CASCPVGLAEAFF
>TRBV19|TRBJ2-1
CASSPGTGYNEQFF
>TRBV19|TRBJ1-5
CASSVPGQGARQPQHF
>TRBV12-3/TRBV12-4|TRBJ1-5
CASTPDRSNQPQHF
>TRBV5-1|TRBJ1-1
CASSLWSLGPEAFF
>TRBV6-1|TRBJ1-1
CASRQLGGLTEAFF
>TRBV4-3|TRBJ1-1
CASSQGDRGRTEAFF
>TRBV19|TRBJ2-1
CASSIRGEQFF
>TRBV27|TRBJ2-6
CASSWVSGSSGANVLTF
>TRBV7-2|TRBJ2-7
CASSLAGPSYEQYF
>TRBV5-1|TRBJ2-5
CASSLERNQETQYF
>TRBV7-9|TRBJ2-1
CASSPPLDSEQFF
>TRBV21-1|TRBJ1-1
CASSKDLGGAPHGDTEAFF
>TRBV5-6|TRBJ1-1
CASSWGQDAFF
>TRBV10-3|TRBJ1-6
CAISDLSSYNSPLHF
>TRBV5-1|TRBJ2-1
CASSLDGGSSYNEQFF
>TRBV20-1|TRBJ1-5
CSASETGNQPRHF
>TRBV7-2|TRBJ2-4
CASSSAKNIQYF
>TRBV6-5|TRBJ2-7
CASSSGLAGGYEQYF
>TRBV20-1|TRBJ2-3
CSAASLAGGPQTQYF
>TRBV20-1|TRBJ2-7
CSAPRWDRGPYEQYF
>TRBV6-6|TRBJ1-5
CASSWLDSNQPQHF
>TRBV4-3|TRBJ2-2
CASSQSPWTGELFF
>TRBV23-1|TRBJ2-7
CASTLAGDGGYEQYF
>TRBV6-5|TRBJ2-5
CASSSYSGGREETQYF
>TRBV5-1|TRBJ2-3
CASNQEDTQYF
>TRBV7-9|TRBJ2-1
CASSDGGSPTYNEQFF
>TRBV30|TRBJ1-5
CAWSTGAYQPQHF
>TRBV5-1|TRBJ1-3
CASSTGQGVSGNTIYF
>TRBV29-1|TRBJ1-5
CSVRNGGSQPQHF
>TRBV10-3|TRBJ2-7
CAISEPSKFRDGPTEQYF
>TRBV7-2|TRBJ2-3
CASVTGTRGTDTQYF
>TRBV5-5|TRBJ2-7
CASSVTSGTSYEQYF
>TRBV10-2|TRBJ2-1
CASTLGGRSNEQFF
>TRBV2|TRBJ1-2
CASSELRGQGTNYGYTF
>TRBV6-1|TRBJ1-4
CASGGGRNEKLLF
>TRBV6-5|TRBJ2-7
CASKQGASYEQYF